The 23 T cell receptor beta chains reported below all come from one sample, sequenced in a study of shared clonotypes between healthy human individuals. Only CD45RO-negative cells positively selected for CCR7 counted as naive CD8 cells, so terminally differentiated effector memory CD45RA+ cells were excluded. Clones were read by immunoSEQ multiplex PCR, and TCRdb kept only the in-frame ones, dropping some. Here the sample spans millions of clones, about 95% being singletons. Input material: naive CD8+ T cells sorted from blood. These receptors came from a man aged 18 to 35 in good health.

The chain combines TRBV28 with TRBJ1-5; perhaps TRBD1 as D (6 bases). Trimming stripped 4 bases from V and 5 bases from J, with 15 bases between. Germline CDR1 and CDR2: MDHEN and SYDVKM. The CDR3 is made up of 15 amino acids. This CDR3 reads CASSWGTRGDQPQHF. DNA of the CDR3: TGTGCCAGCAGTTGGGGGACACGAGGAGATCAGCCCCAGCATTTT.

The chain couples TRBV5-5 to TRBJ2-7, with D uncertain. The germline V gene has CDR1 SGHKS and CDR2 YYEKEE (reference sequence). The CDR3 has 15 amino acids. Trimming removed 0 bases at V and 7 bases at J, with 17 bases between. The CDR3 is CASSLAWQPREEQYF. CDR3 sequence (DNA): TGTGCCAGCAGCTTGGCCTGGCAACCCCGAGAGGAGCAGTACTTC.

This sequence joins TRBV4-3 and TRBJ2-7; a weak D match, TRBD2 (5 bases). CDR1 and CDR2 from the germline V gene are LGHNA and YSLEER. The CDR3 is 15 residues long. V was pared by 0 bases and J by 2 bases, with 11 bases between. The CDR3 here is CASSQDSSGAYEQYF. The CDR3 nucleotides are TGCGCCAGCAGCCAAGATTCCAGCGGCGCCTACGAGCAGTACTTC.

To note about this clone: Within the sample, other DNA sequences also encode this same CDR3. The CDR3 DNA follows: TGTGCCAGCAGCTTTGGGACAGGCTATGGCTACACCTTC. Protein: CASSFGTGYGYTF. The chain combines TRBV7-9 with TRBJ1-2; 8 positions agree with TRBD1. The V gene's germline CDR1 is SEHNR and CDR2 FQNEAQ (reference sequence). V lost 3 bases to trimming and J lost 4 bases; unmatched junction nucleotides: 1. CDR3 length: 13 amino acids.

This clone has a single count. The chain employs TRBV7-9 and TRBJ1-2; D remains ambiguous. Germline V lookup: CDR1 SEHNR, CDR2 FQNEAQ (reference sequence). The CDR3 is 13 residues long. The V end was cut by 8 bases, the J end by 3 bases, with 13 bases between. CDR3 protein: CASLPPTDYGYTF. In DNA, the CDR3 is TGTGCCAGCCTCCCTCCGACGGACTATGGCTACACCTTC.

The V and J genes are TRBV5-1 and TRBJ2-7; D remains ambiguous. Trimming shortened V by 4 bases and J by 0 bases, and 2 bases separated the two germline ends. Germline V gives CDR1 SGHRS, CDR2 YFSETQ. The CDR3 covers 11 residues. CDR3 protein: CASSRSYEQYF. The DNA for the CDR3 is TGCGCCAGCAGCCGCTCCTACGAGCAGTACTTC.

This sequence joins TRBV4-3 and TRBJ2-7; D unclear. This CDR3 comprises 14 residues. The V end lost 1 base, the J end lost 0 bases, and 7 bases lay between the germline ends. Germline values: CDR1 LGHNA, CDR2 YSLEER. CDR3 sequence reads: CASSQAQASYEQYF. The CDR3 region has the DNA TGCGCCAGCAGCCAAGCGCAGGCCTCCTACGAGCAGTACTTC.

This chain uses TRBV4-1 with TRBJ1-6; perhaps TRBD1 as D (6 bases). This CDR3 has 15 amino acids. The germline V gene has CDR1 MGHRA and CDR2 YSYEKL. Trimming cost V 2 bases and J 7 bases, with 12 bases left between them. As DNA, the CDR3 is TGCGCCAGCAGCCAAAGTCGGGGGCTAAATTCACCCCTCCACTTT. Amino acids: CASSQSRGLNSPLHF.

The V and J genes are TRBV27 and TRBJ2-7, with D unclear. Germline CDR1 and CDR2: MNHEY and SMNVEV (reference sequence). CDR3 size: 13 residues. The V end lost 5 bases, the J end lost 0 bases, and 8 bases lay between the germline ends. CDR3 protein: CASSILSSYEQYF. CDR3 in DNA: TGTGCCAGCAGTATCTTAAGCTCCTACGAGCAGTACTTC.

This sequence joins TRBV12-5 and TRBJ2-7; D call uncertain. This CDR3 has 13 residues. Germline CDR1 and CDR2: LGHNT and FRNRAP. Trimming removed 6 bases from V and 2 bases from J, with 11 bases in between. The CDR3 DNA follows: TGTGCTAGTGGGGGCACAACGCCCTACGAGCAGTACTTC. Translating gives CASGGTTPYEQYF.

The chain couples TRBV5-4 to TRBJ2-7, with D possibly TRBD1 on 6 matching bases. This CDR3 is built from 14 residues. The V gene's germline CDR1 is SGHNT and CDR2 YYREEE (reference sequence). V lost 5 bases to trimming and J lost 2 bases, with 14 bases between them. CDR3 sequence reads: CASREWGPPYEQYF. CDR3 bases: TGTGCCAGCAGGGAGTGGGGGCCCCCCTACGAGCAGTACTTC.

This rearrangement joins TRBV5-6 to TRBJ2-7, with D tentatively TRBD2 (6 bases). The ends were cut back, 4 bases at V and 4 bases at J, with 24 bases in the middle. This CDR3 contains 17 residues. In germline, CDR1 is SGHDT, CDR2 YYEEEE. The CDR3 bases are TGTGCCAGCAGCCGAAGTCCGGGCTGGGGACTGAGTTACGAGCAGTACTTC. This codes for CASSRSPGWGLSYEQYF.

V is TRBV7-2 and J is TRBJ2-3; 11 nucleotides line up with TRBD2. This CDR3 region has 17 residues. Germline-derived CDR1 and CDR2 are SGHTA and FQGNSA. The junction had 12 bases not matched to a gene; V was cut back by 8 bases and J by 2 bases. The CDR3 sequence is CASEGVAGGPFTDTQYF. The CDR3 nucleotides are TGTGCCAGCGAAGGGGTAGCGGGAGGGCCATTCACAGATACGCAGTATTTT.

The chain carries TRBV10-3 and TRBJ1-2; 9 positions match TRBD1. Germline trimming cut 11 bases from V and 3 bases from J; bases unmatched to any gene: 4. Per germline, CDR1 ENHRY and CDR2 SYGVKD. The CDR3 runs 12 residues. The CDR3 spells CALGQGDYGYTF. CDR3 nucleotide sequence: TGTGCCTTGGGACAGGGAGACTATGGCTACACCTTC.

The chain links TRBV7-8 to TRBJ2-7; 15 bases match TRBD2. Germline CDR1 SGHVS, CDR2 FQNEAQ. With 5 bases clipped from V and 0 bases from J, the junction kept 5 bases outside the gene matches. CDR3 length: 17 amino acids. The CDR3 spells CASSPGLAGGSSYEQYF. DNA of the CDR3: TGTGCCAGCAGCCCGGGACTAGCGGGAGGAAGCTCCTACGAGCAGTACTTC. The variable domain in full, with the rest retrieved from reference TRBV7-8 and TRBJ2-7, is GAGVSQSPRYKVAKRGQDVALRCDPISGHVSLFWYQQALGQGPEFLTYFQNEAQLDKSGLPSDRFFAERPEGSVSTLKIQRTQQEDSAVYLCASSPGLAGGSSYEQYFGPGTRLTVT.

In nucleotides, the CDR3 is TGCGCCAGCAGCCGACCCGGACAGGTTGAAGAGACCCAGTACTTC. Its protein is CASSRPGQVEETQYF. The chain couples TRBV5-1 to TRBJ2-5, with TRBD1 matching 7 bases. Germline V gene sequence: CDR1 SGHRS, CDR2 YFSETQ. The V segment lost 4 bases and the J segment 3 bases; nucleotides outside the gene matches: 9. The CDR3 covers 15 residues.

The V and J genes are TRBV27 and TRBJ2-7; possibly TRBD2 for D (5 bases). The CDR3 totals 16 residues. V lost 1 base, J lost 2 bases, and 15 bases lay in between. Per germline, CDR1 MNHEY and CDR2 SMNVEV (reference sequence). In DNA, the CDR3 is TGTGCCAGCAGTTTATTAGCTAGCCGGGATACCTACGAGCAGTACTTC. The encoded protein is CASSLLASRDTYEQYF.

V usage is TRBV9 and J usage is TRBJ2-7; 9 bases match TRBD1. This CDR3 spans 14 amino acids. Losses at the gene ends were 4 bases for V and 6 bases for J; bases not matched to a gene: 8. The germline CDR1 and CDR2 sequences are SGDLS and YYNGEE. CDR3 region: CASSNPGQGLEQYF. The CDR3 coding sequence is TGTGCCAGCAGCAACCCGGGACAGGGCCTCGAGCAGTACTTC.

The J gene is TRBJ2-7, the V gene TRBV27; 7 nucleotides match TRBD1. This CDR3 region has 14 residues. The ends lost 5 bases at V and 6 bases at J; junction bases unmatched: 10. The germline V gene encodes CDR1 MNHEY and CDR2 SMNVEV (reference sequence). The CDR3 DNA reads as TGTGCCAGCAGTCCGCAAACAGGGGTCGCCGAGCAGTACTTC. Residues: CASSPQTGVAEQYF.

V usage is TRBV6-4 and J usage is TRBJ1-3; no definite D call. V lost 4 bases and J lost 7, with 20 bases in between. This CDR3 is built from 16 residues. Germline CDR1 is MRHNA and CDR2 is SNTAGT. CDR3 region: CASSVGSACERNTIYF. The CDR3 bases are TGTGCCAGCAGTGTGGGATCAGCCTGCGAGCGGAACACCATATATTTT.

The genes are TRBV2 and TRBJ2-3; possible D gene TRBD1, 6 bases. The CDR3 runs 16 residues. Germline CDR1 and CDR2: SNHLY and FYNNEI. V was trimmed by 0 bases and J by 2 bases, leaving 12 bases between them. This CDR3 reads CASSEAPQGYTDTQYF. CDR3 nucleotide sequence: TGTGCCAGCAGTGAAGCGCCCCAGGGGTACACAGATACGCAGTATTTT. Full variable domain (missing parts from reference TRBV2 and TRBJ2-3): EPEVTQTPSHQVTQMGQEVILRCVPISNHLYFYWYRQILGQKVEFLVSFYNNEISEKSEIFDDQFSVERPDGSNFTLKIRSTKLEDSAMYFCASSEAPQGYTDTQYFGPGTRLTVL.

The rearrangement uses TRBV12-5 and TRBJ2-7; D is uncertain. The CDR3 spans 14 residues. The V and J ends lost 6 bases and 3 bases respectively, with 15 bases between them. Germline V gene data show CDR1 as LGHNT and CDR2 as FRNRAP. CDR3 in amino acids: CASGISGTFYEQYF. The CDR3 nucleotides read TGTGCTAGTGGCATCAGTGGAACTTTCTACGAGCAGTACTTC.

The V and J genes are TRBV5-4 and TRBJ2-1, with TRBD2 identical over 10 bases. After removal of 1 base from V and 5 bases from J, the junction contained 6 bases not matched to a gene. CDR1 and CDR2 (germline): SGHNT, YYREEE (reference sequence). This CDR3 contains 16 residues. The CDR3 DNA reads as TGTGCCAGCAGCTTGTCTAGCGGGAGTATCAACAATGAGCAGTTCTTC. As protein: CASSLSSGSINNEQFF.